One and the same sample provided the 26 T cell receptor beta chains below, sequenced in a study of patients and donors after allogeneic stem cell transplantation. MiXCR was run by TCRdb on the RT-PCR reads, yielding one entry per CDR3 protein. This sample has over 200,000 distinct CDR3 sequences, with around 41% found just once. The sequencing sample was made of blood, either unsorted or a sorted T cell fraction (not recorded which). These receptors were collected from a human donor who was either an allogeneic HSCT recipient or a stem cell or donor lymphocyte infusion donor (not recorded which). It is not recorded whose cells these are; they may come from a transplant donor.

The gene calls are TRBV5-1 and TRBJ2-7; D is perhaps TRBD1 or TRBD2 (5 bases each). The CDR3 runs 14 residues. CDR1 and CDR2 from the germline V gene are SGHRS and YFSETQ. Trimming left V 6 bases short and J 5 bases short, with 18 bases between. The CDR3 loop is CASNKGTEVDEQYF. For the CDR3, the DNA is TGCGCCAGCAACAAAGGGACGGAAGTGGACGAGCAGTACTTC.

This chain links TRBV29-1 with TRBJ1-2; tentatively, D is TRBD1 (6 bases). Trimming took off 1 base at V and 2 bases at J, with 14 bases between the two ends. The CDR3 contains 15 residues. CDR1 and CDR2 from the germline V gene are SQVTM and ANQGSEA. The CDR3 bases are TGCAGCGTTGAAGGGGGCGACAGGTGGAACTATGGCTACACCTTC. Its translation: CSVEGGDRWNYGYTF.

The chain couples TRBV2 to TRBJ2-5; no firm D call. With 4 bases removed from V and 4 bases from J, the gap between germline ends came to 7 bases. The germline CDR1 and CDR2 sequences are SNHLY and FYNNEI. The CDR3 totals 12 residues. CDR3 loop: CASSGPGETQYF. The CDR3 nucleotides are TGTGCCAGCAGTGGGCCAGGAGAGACCCAGTACTTC. Supplemented by reference TRBV2 and TRBJ2-5, the full variable domain reads EPEVTQTPSHQVTQMGQEVILRCVPISNHLYFYWYRQILGQKVEFLVSFYNNEISEKSEIFDDQFSVERPDGSNFTLKIRSTKLEDSAMYFCASSGPGETQYFGPGTRLLVL.

This clonotype was seen at least ten times. The chain couples TRBV12-3 or TRBV12-4 to TRBJ1-1; no reliable D call. The ends were cut back, 5 bases at V and 4 bases at J, with 8 bases in the middle. This CDR3 spans 12 amino acids. CDR3 residues: CASSPRGTEAFF. CDR3 in DNA: TGTGCCAGCAGTCCCCGGGGCACTGAAGCTTTCTTT.

V and J are TRBV6-5 and TRBJ1-2, with 7 bases identical to TRBD1. The CDR3 extends over 15 amino acids. J was trimmed by 4 bases and V by 5 bases; bases with no gene match: 10. Germline V CDR1 and CDR2: MNHEY, SVGAGI. CDR3 sequence (DNA): TGTGCCAGCAGTCCTCGGACAGGTTCGCGCTATGGCTACACCTTC. It specifies CASSPRTGSRYGYTF.

V usage is TRBV14 and J usage is TRBJ1-5; D is ambiguous. The CDR3 runs to 15 residues. V was trimmed by 1 base and J by 3 bases, leaving 10 bases between them. Germline V lookup: CDR1 SGHDN, CDR2 FVKESK. CDR3 sequence reads: CASSQVPESNQPQHF. The CDR3 nucleotides read TGTGCCAGCAGCCAAGTACCAGAGTCCAATCAGCCCCAGCATTTT.

This clonotype was seen more than once but under ten times. In DNA form, the CDR3 reads TGCGCCAGCAGCTTGGGTGGCACCTCGGGACAGTTCTATGGCTACACCTTC. Its translation is CASSLGGTSGQFYGYTF. The chain combines TRBV5-1 with TRBJ1-2; 7 bases map to TRBD1. CDR3 length equals 17 residues. From germline, CDR1 is SGHRS and CDR2 YFSETQ. V trimming: 0 bases; J trimming: 4 bases; junction bases outside the gene matches: 12.

This clonotype has ten or more counts. The chain has TRBV10-3 and TRBJ2-7, with a possible D match to TRBD1 (5 bases). The V end lost 8 bases, the J end lost 5 bases, and 13 bases lay between the germline ends. This CDR3 is 12 amino acids long. Germline CDR1 and CDR2: ENHRY and SYGVKD. The CDR3 protein is CAIGPGIHEQYF. CDR3 nucleotide sequence: TGTGCCATCGGACCAGGGATCCACGAGCAGTACTTC.

The J gene is TRBJ1-5, the V gene TRBV25-1; the D is unclear. V was cut by 2 bases and J by 4 bases, with 9 bases left in between. This CDR3 is 14 amino acids long. CDR1 is MGHDK and CDR2 is SYGVNS in the germline V gene. CDR3 loop: CASSETGWNQPQHF. The CDR3 DNA follows: TGTGCCAGCAGTGAAACGGGCTGGAATCAGCCCCAGCATTTT. Drawing the rest from reference TRBV25-1 and TRBJ1-5, the complete variable domain is EADIYQTPRYLVIGTGKKITLECSQTMGHDKMYWYQQDPGMELHLIHYSYGVNSTEKGDLSSESTVSRIRTEHFPLTLESARPSHTSQYLCASSETGWNQPQHFGDGTRLSIL.

The chain links TRBV2 to TRBJ1-6; perhaps TRBD1 as D (5 bases). Trimming took 7 bases from V and 4 from J, leaving 8 bases between them. Germline CDR1 reads SNHLY; CDR2 reads FYNNEI. The CDR3 loop spans 13 amino acids. In DNA form, the CDR3 reads TGTGCCAGCAAAGGGGAGTATAATTCACCCCTCCACTTT. Its translation: CASKGEYNSPLHF.

J is TRBJ2-7 and V is TRBV5-1; TRBD2 matches 11 bases. V gave up 4 bases and J gave up 2 bases; unmatched junction bases: 5. The CDR3 is 15 residues long. Germline-derived CDR1 and CDR2 are SGHRS and YFSETQ. CDR3: CASSGTSGRTYEQYF. In DNA form, the CDR3 reads TGCGCCAGCAGCGGCACTAGCGGGAGAACCTACGAGCAGTACTTC.

This clonotype was observed a handful of times. V is TRBV12-3 or TRBV12-4 and J is TRBJ1-5; a possible D gene is TRBD1 (6 bases). V was cut by 6 bases and J by 8 bases, with 17 bases left in between. The CDR3 is 14 amino acids. This CDR3 reads CASSPLGGAEPQHF. The CDR3 DNA is TGTGCCAGCAGCCCACTCGGGGGGGCCGAGCCCCAGCATTTT.

The chain joins TRBV11-1 to TRBJ2-1, with 9 bases fitting TRBD2. The CDR3 is made up of 16 amino acids. V shed 3 bases and J 7 bases; nucleotides not matched to a gene: 10. Germline V gene data show CDR1 as SGHAT and CDR2 as FQDESV (reference sequence). DNA for the CDR3: TGTGCCAGCAGCTTGCAGGCGGGGGGGCTCGGTAATGAGCAGTTCTTC. The encoded protein is CASSLQAGGLGNEQFF.

This clonotype was detected only a few times. The V gene is TRBV24-1, the J gene TRBJ1-6; D is uncertain. This CDR3 contains 12 residues. CDR1 is KGHDR and CDR2 is SFDVKD in the germline V gene. The V end was cut by 4 bases, the J end by 6 bases, with 3 bases between. Written as DNA, the CDR3 is TGTGCCACCAGTGACCGTAATTCACCCCTCCACTTT. This translates into CATSDRNSPLHF.

This clonotype has just a few counts. The V call is TRBV7-3, the J call TRBJ2-5; D is uncertain. Germline CDR1 and CDR2: SGHTA and FQGTGA. Trimming took off 1 base at V and 5 bases at J, with 14 bases between the two ends. CDR3 size: 15 residues. CDR3 region: CASSLMGLSSETQYF. The DNA of the CDR3 is TGTGCCAGCAGCTTAATGGGTCTATCTTCGGAGACCCAGTACTTC.

The CDR3 DNA reads TGTGCCAGCAGCCGCTCCTGGGACGCAGCTTACAATGAGCAGTTCTTC. Protein: CASSRSWDAAYNEQFF. The V gene is TRBV3-1, the J gene TRBJ2-1, with D perhaps assigned TRBD1 or TRBD2 (5 bases each). V gave up 4 bases and J gave up 4 bases, with 17 bases separating them. The length of the CDR3 is 16 residues. Looked up from germline, CDR1 is LGHDT and CDR2 is YNNKEL (reference sequence).

This clonotype was detected a few times. The genes are TRBV20-1 and TRBJ1-2; the D is unclear. There are 10 residues in the CDR3. V shed 0 bases and J shed 14 bases, with 10 bases lying between them. Germline CDR1 DFQATT, CDR2 SNEGSKA (reference sequence). The CDR3 reads CSARDRVRTF. As DNA, the CDR3 is TGCAGTGCTAGAGATCGAGTGAGGACCTTC.

The chain carries TRBV7-2 and TRBJ2-5, with TRBD1 matching 8 bases. V lost 4 bases to trimming and J lost 6 bases; unmatched junction nucleotides: 7. Germline CDR1 and CDR2: SGHTA and FQGNSA. The CDR3 has 14 amino acids. CDR3 loop: CASSSGQGGKTQYF. CDR3 bases: TGTGCCAGCAGCTCCGGACAGGGCGGGAAGACCCAGTACTTC.

The gene calls are TRBV12-3 or TRBV12-4 and TRBJ1-1, with no clear D. The CDR3 contains 16 residues. The germline V and J ends were trimmed by 1 base and 1 base, with 13 bases remaining between them. The chain's CDR3 is CASSLEEAIGNTEAFF. The DNA for the CDR3 is TGTGCCAGCAGTTTAGAAGAGGCCATCGGGAACACTGAAGCTTTCTTT.

This clonotype was counted only a few times. CDR3 bases: TGCAGTGCTAAACCGATCCTCGACAGGGGGAAATCCAGCAATCAGCCCCAGCATTTT. Its translation is CSAKPILDRGKSSNQPQHF. The chain recombines TRBV20-1 with TRBJ1-5; 9 bases align to TRBD1. From germline, CDR1 is DFQATT and CDR2 SNEGSKA (reference sequence). The J segment lost 1 base and the V segment lost 4 bases, leaving 17 bases of the junction unmatched. The CDR3 is 19 amino acids.

This clonotype was observed a few times. This chain joins TRBV28 and TRBJ2-7; D is uncertain. Germline CDR1 MDHEN, CDR2 SYDVKM. The CDR3 consists of 13 residues. V lost 1 base and J lost 4, with 8 bases in between. CDR3 sequence (DNA): TGTGCCAGCAGTTTATCCCGGCGGTACGAGCAGTACTTC. Translation: CASSLSRRYEQYF. The full variable domain, its missing parts supplied by reference TRBV28 and TRBJ2-7, is DVKVTQSSRYLVKRTGEKVFLECVQDMDHENMFWYRQDPGLGLRLIYFSYDVKMKEKGDIPEGYSVSREKKERFSLILESASTNQTSMYLCASSLSRRYEQYFGPGTRLTVT.

In its sample, this clonotype was seen a few times. The rearrangement links TRBV2 to TRBJ2-7; the D is unclear. Trimming removed 3 bases from V and 0 bases from J, with 9 bases in between. CDR1 is SNHLY, CDR2 FYNNEI, per germline. This CDR3 region has 14 residues. The DNA for the CDR3 is TGTGCCAGCAGTGACGCAGGAATCTCCTACGAGCAGTACTTC. Protein product: CASSDAGISYEQYF. Variable domain in full (rest from reference TRBV2 and TRBJ2-7): EPEVTQTPSHQVTQMGQEVILRCVPISNHLYFYWYRQILGQKVEFLVSFYNNEISEKSEIFDDQFSVERPDGSNFTLKIRSTKLEDSAMYFCASSDAGISYEQYFGPGTRLTVT.

This clonotype was seen a few times. CDR3 region: CSARDPRTGQYEQYF. CDR3 DNA sequence: TGCAGTGCTAGAGATCCTCGGACAGGCCAGTACGAGCAGTACTTC. The chain has TRBV20-1 and TRBJ2-7; 7 positions match TRBD1. Germline V gene sequence: CDR1 DFQATT, CDR2 SNEGSKA (reference sequence). The length of the CDR3 is 15 residues. Unmatched junction bases numbered 9, after V lost 0 bases and J lost 4 bases.

This sequence joins TRBV12-3 or TRBV12-4 and TRBJ1-1, with TRBD1 matching over 7 bases. With V trimmed by 2 bases and J by 0 bases, 3 bases remained unmatched. There are 15 residues in the CDR3. Written as DNA, the CDR3 is TGTGCCAGCAGTTTATGGGACAGCATGAACACTGAAGCTTTCTTT. It specifies CASSLWDSMNTEAFF.

Concerning this clonotype: Germline is not matched at one junction end, which may reflect a read error. The V call is TRBV20-1, the J call TRBJ2-3; 7 nucleotides line up with TRBD1. The CDR3 length is 15 residues. CDR1 and CDR2 (germline): DFQATT, SNEGSKA (reference sequence). The DNA of the CDR3 is TGCAGTGCTACACCGGACAGGAGAAGCACCGATACGCAGTATTTT. It encodes CSATPDRRSTDTQYF.

V gene TRBV7-8 combines with J gene TRBJ1-4; TRBD1 might be the D (6 bases). Germline assignment: CDR1 SGHVS and CDR2 FQNEAQ. This CDR3 comprises 17 residues. Trimming took off 5 bases at V and 5 bases at J, with 21 bases between the two ends. CDR3 protein: CASSKYFRDNKNEKLFF. CDR3 DNA sequence: TGTGCCAGCAGCAAATACTTCCGGGACAACAAAAATGAAAAACTGTTTTTT.